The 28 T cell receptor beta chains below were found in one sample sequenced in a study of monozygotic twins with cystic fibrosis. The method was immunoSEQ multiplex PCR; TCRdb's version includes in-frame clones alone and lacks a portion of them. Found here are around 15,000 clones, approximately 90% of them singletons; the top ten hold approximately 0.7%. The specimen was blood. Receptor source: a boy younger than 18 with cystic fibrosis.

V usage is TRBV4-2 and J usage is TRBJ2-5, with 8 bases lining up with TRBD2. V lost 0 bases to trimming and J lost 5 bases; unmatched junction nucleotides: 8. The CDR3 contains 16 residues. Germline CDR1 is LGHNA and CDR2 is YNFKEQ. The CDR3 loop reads CASSQDRLAGGETQYF. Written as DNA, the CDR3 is TGTGCCAGCAGCCAAGATAGGCTAGCGGGTGGGGAGACCCAGTACTTC.

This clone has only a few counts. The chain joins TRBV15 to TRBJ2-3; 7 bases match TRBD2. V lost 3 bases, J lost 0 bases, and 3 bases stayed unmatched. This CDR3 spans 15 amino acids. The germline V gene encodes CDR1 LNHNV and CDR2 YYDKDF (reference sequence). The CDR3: CATSSGGSSTDTQYF. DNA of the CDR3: TGTGCCACCAGCAGCGGGGGGTCGAGCACAGATACGCAGTATTTT. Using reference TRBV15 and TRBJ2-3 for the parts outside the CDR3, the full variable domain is DAMVIQNPRYQVTQFGKPVTLSCSQTLNHNVMYWYQQKSSQAPKLLFHYYDKDFNNEADTPDNFQSRRPNTSFCFLDIRSPGLGDTAMYLCATSSGGSSTDTQYFGPGTRLTVL.

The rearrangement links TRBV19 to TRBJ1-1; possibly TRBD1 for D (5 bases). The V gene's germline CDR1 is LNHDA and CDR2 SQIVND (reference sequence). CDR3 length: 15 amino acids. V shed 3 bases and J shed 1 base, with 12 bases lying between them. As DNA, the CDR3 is TGTGCCAGTAGTATCACTCCGGGACCGAACACTGAAGCTTTCTTT. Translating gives CASSITPGPNTEAFF. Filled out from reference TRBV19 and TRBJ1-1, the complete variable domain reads DGGITQSPKYLFRKEGQNVTLSCEQNLNHDAMYWYRQDPGQGLRLIYYSQIVNDFQKGDIAEGYSVSREKKESFPLTVTSAQKNPTAFYLCASSITPGPNTEAFFGQGTRLTVV.

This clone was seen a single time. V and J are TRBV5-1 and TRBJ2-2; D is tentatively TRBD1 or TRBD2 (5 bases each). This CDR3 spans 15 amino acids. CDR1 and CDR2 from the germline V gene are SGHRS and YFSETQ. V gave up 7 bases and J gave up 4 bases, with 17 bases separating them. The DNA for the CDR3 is TGCGCCAGCGGGGGACGGGGTAATCCCACCGGGGAGCTGTTTTTT. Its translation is CASGGRGNPTGELFF.

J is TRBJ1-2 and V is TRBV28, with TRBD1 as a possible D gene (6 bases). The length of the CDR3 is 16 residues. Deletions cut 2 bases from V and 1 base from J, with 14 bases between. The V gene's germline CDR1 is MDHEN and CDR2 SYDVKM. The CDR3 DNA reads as TGTGCCAGCAGTTTAGGTGGGGGCAGTAGTAACTATGGCTACACCTTC. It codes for CASSLGGGSSNYGYTF.

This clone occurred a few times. This CDR3 is CASSWGVEGYTF. DNA for the CDR3: TGTGCCAGCAGTTGGGGGGTTGAGGGCTACACCTTC. This chain links TRBV2 with TRBJ1-2; a possible D gene is TRBD1 (5 bases). The CDR3 loop spans 12 amino acids. V gave up 5 bases and J gave up 8 bases, with 12 bases separating them. Germline V gives CDR1 SNHLY, CDR2 FYNNEI.

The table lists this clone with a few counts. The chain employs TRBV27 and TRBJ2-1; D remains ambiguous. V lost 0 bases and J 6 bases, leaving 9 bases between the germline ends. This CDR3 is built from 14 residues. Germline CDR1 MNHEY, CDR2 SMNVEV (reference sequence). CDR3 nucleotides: TGTGCCAGCAGTTTATCGGGTTGGGGCAATGAGCAGTTCTTC. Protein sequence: CASSLSGWGNEQFF.

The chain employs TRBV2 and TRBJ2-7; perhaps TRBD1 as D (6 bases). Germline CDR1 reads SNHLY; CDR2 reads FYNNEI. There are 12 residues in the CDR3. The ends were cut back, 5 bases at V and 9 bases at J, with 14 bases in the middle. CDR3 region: CASSTDSLGQYF. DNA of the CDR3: TGTGCCAGCAGTACGGACAGCCTGGGGCAGTACTTC. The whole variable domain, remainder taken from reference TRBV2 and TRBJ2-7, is EPEVTQTPSHQVTQMGQEVILRCVPISNHLYFYWYRQILGQKVEFLVSFYNNEISEKSEIFDDQFSVERPDGSNFTLKIRSTKLEDSAMYFCASSTDSLGQYFGPGTRLTVT.

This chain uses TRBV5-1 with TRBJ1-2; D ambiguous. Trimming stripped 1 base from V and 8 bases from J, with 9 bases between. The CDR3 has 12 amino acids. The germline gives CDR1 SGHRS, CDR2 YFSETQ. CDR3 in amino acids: CASSLYGFGYTF. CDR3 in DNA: TGCGCCAGCAGCTTGTACGGGTTCGGCTACACCTTC.

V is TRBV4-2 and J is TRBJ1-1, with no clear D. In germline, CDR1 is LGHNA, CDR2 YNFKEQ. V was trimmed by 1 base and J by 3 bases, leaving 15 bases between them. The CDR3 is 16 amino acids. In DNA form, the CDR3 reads TGTGCCAGCAGCCAAGGGGGAGGGAATCGGCACACTGAAGCTTTCTTT. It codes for CASSQGGGNRHTEAFF.

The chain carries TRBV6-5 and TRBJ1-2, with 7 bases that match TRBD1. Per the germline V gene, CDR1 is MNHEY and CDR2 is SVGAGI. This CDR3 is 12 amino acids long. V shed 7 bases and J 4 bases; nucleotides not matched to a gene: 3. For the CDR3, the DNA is TGTGCCAGCACCCAGGGGGTCTATGGCTACACCTTC. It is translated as CASTQGVYGYTF.

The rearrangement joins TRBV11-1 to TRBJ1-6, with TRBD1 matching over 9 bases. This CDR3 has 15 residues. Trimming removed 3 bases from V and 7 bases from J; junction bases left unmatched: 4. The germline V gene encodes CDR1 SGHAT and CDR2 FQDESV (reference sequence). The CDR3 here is CASSFTDRGNSPLHF. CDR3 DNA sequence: TGTGCCAGCAGCTTTACGGACAGGGGCAATTCACCCCTCCACTTT.

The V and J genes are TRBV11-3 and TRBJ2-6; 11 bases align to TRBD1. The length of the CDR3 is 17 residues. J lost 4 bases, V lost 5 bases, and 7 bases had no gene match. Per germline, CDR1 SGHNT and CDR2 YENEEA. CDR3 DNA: TGTGCCAGCAGCACGGGACAGGGGGAATCAGGGGCCAACGTCCTGACTTTC. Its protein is CASSTGQGESGANVLTF.

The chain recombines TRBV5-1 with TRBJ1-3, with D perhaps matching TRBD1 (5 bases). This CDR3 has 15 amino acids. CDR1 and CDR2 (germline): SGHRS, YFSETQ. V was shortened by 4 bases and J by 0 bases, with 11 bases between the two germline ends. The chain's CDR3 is CASSLGVSSGNTIYF. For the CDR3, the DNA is TGCGCCAGCAGCCTAGGGGTCTCCTCTGGAAACACCATATATTTT. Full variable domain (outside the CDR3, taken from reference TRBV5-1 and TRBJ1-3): KAGVTQTPRYLIKTRGQQVTLSCSPISGHRSVSWYQQTPGQGLQFLFEYFSETQRNKGNFPGRFSGRQFSNSRSEMNVSTLELGDSALYLCASSLGVSSGNTIYFGEGSWLTVV.

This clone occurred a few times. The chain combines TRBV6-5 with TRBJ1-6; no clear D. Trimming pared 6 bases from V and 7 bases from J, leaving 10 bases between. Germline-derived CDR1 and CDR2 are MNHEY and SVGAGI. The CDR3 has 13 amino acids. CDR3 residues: CASSGLWNSPLHF. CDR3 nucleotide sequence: TGTGCCAGCAGCGGATTATGGAATTCACCCCTCCACTTT.

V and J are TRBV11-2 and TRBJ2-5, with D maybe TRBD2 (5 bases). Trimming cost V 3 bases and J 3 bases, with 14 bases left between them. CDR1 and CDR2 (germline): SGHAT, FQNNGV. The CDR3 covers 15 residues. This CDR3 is CASSLGDTTKETQYF. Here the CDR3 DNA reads TGTGCCAGCAGCTTGGGAGACACTACCAAAGAGACCCAGTACTTC. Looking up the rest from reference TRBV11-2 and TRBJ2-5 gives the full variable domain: EAGVAQSPRYKIIEKRQSVAFWCNPISGHATLYWYQQILGQGPKLLIQFQNNGVVDDSQLPKDRFSAERLKGVDSTLKIQPAKLEDSAVYLCASSLGDTTKETQYFGPGTRLLVL.

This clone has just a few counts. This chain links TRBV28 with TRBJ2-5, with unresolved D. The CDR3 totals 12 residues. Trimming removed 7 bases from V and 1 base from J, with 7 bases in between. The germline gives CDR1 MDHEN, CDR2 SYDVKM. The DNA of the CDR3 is TGTGCCAGCATGAGCAGCCAAGAGACCCAGTACTTC. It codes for CASMSSQETQYF. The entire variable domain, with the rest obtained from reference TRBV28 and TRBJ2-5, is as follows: DVKVTQSSRYLVKRTGEKVFLECVQDMDHENMFWYRQDPGLGLRLIYFSYDVKMKEKGDIPEGYSVSREKKERFSLILESASTNQTSMYLCASMSSQETQYFGPGTRLLVL.

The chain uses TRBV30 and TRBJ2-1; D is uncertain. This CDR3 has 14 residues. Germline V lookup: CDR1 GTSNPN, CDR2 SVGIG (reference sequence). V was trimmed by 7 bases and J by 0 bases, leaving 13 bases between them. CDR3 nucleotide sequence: TGTGCCTCCTACCGTGGAAGCTCCTACAATGAGCAGTTCTTC. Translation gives CASYRGSSYNEQFF.

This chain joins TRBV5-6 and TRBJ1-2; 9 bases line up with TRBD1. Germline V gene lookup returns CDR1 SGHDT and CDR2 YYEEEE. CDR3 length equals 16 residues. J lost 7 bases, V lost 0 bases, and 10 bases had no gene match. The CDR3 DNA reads TGTGCCAGCAGCTTGGGTCCTGGGACAGGGCCTAGTGGCTACACCTTC. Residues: CASSLGPGTGPSGYTF.

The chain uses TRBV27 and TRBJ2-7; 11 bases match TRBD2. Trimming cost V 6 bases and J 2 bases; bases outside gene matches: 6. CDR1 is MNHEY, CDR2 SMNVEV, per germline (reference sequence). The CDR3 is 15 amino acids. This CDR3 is CASRPSSGRTYEQYF. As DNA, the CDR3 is TGTGCCAGCAGACCTTCTAGCGGGAGGACCTACGAGCAGTACTTC.

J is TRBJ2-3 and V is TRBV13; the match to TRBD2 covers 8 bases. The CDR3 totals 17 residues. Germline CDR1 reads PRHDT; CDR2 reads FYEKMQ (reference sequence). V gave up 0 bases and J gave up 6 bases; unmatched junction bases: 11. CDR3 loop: CASSLGPGGRTQDTQYF. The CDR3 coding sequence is TGTGCCAGCAGCTTAGGACCGGGCGGGAGGACACAGGATACGCAGTATTTT.

CDR3 region: CASSQEFQRSTGELFF. DNA for the CDR3: TGTGCCAGCAGCCAAGAATTCCAGCGGAGCACCGGGGAGCTGTTTTTT. The chain couples TRBV4-2 to TRBJ2-2; a weak D match, TRBD2 (5 bases). The germline V and J ends were trimmed by 0 bases and 4 bases, with 12 bases remaining between them. Looked up from germline, CDR1 is LGHNA and CDR2 is YNFKEQ. CDR3 length equals 16 residues.

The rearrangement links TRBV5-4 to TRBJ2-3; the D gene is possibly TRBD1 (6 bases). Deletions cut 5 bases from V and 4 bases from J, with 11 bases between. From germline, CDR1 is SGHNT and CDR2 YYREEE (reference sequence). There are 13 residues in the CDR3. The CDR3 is CASSSTGPDTQYF. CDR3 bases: TGTGCCAGCAGTTCTACAGGGCCAGATACGCAGTATTTT.

CDR3 sequence (DNA): TGTGCCAGCAGCTTGGGACTAGCGGGGAACACAGATACGCAGTATTTT. Amino acid sequence: CASSLGLAGNTDTQYF. The chain is built from TRBV5-6 and TRBJ2-3, with 11 bases aligning to TRBD2. The V gene's germline CDR1 is SGHDT and CDR2 YYEEEE. The CDR3 has 16 amino acids. V shed 0 bases and J 2 bases; nucleotides not matched to a gene: 2.

The CDR3 DNA reads TGTGCCAGCTCCTGGGGTCAGGATTCTGGCTACACCTTC. Its translation is CASSWGQDSGYTF. This chain connects TRBV6-1 to TRBJ1-2; D is unclear. Trimming left V 8 bases short and J 7 bases short, with 17 bases between. The germline V gene encodes CDR1 MNHNS and CDR2 SASEGT. This CDR3 has 13 residues.

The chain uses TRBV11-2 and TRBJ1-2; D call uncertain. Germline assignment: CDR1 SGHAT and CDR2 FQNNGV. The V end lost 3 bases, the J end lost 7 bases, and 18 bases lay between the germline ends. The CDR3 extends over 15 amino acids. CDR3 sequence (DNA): TGTGCCAGCAGCTTTTGGCACACCCAGTGGGGTGGCTACACCTTC. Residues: CASSFWHTQWGGYTF.

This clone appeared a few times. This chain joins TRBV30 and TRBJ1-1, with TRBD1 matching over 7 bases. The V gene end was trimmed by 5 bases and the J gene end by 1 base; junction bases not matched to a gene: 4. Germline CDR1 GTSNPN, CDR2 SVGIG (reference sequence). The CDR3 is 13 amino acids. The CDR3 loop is CAWSTGANTEAFF. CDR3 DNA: TGTGCCTGGTCTACAGGGGCGAACACTGAAGCTTTCTTT.

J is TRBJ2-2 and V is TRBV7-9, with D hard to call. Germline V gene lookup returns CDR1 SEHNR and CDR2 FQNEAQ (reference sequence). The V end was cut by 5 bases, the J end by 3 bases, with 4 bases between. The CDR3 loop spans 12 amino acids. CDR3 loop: CASSIYTGELFF. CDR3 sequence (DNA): TGTGCCAGCAGCATCTACACCGGGGAGCTGTTTTTT.